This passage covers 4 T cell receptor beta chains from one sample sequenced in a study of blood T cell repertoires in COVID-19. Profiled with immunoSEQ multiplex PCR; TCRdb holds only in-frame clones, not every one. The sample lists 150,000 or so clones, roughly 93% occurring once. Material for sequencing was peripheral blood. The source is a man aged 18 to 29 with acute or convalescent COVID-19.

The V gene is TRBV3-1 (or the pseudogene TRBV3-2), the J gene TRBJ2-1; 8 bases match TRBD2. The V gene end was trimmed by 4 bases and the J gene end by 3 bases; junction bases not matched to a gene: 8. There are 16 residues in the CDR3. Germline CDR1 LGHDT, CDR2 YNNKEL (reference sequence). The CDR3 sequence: CASSLQRGPFYNEQFF. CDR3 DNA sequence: TGTGCCAGCAGCCTACAGCGGGGGCCTTTCTACAATGAGCAGTTCTTC.

The CDR3 DNA is TGTGCCAGCAGCTTTTTTAGGGACAGCTCTGGAAACACCATATATTTT. It codes for CASSFFRDSSGNTIYF. This chain uses TRBV7-6 with TRBJ1-3, with TRBD1 identical over 7 bases. The CDR3 runs 16 residues. Germline CDR1 is SGHVS and CDR2 is FNYEAQ. Trimming at V came to 3 bases and at J to 0 bases, leaving 5 bases not matched to a gene.

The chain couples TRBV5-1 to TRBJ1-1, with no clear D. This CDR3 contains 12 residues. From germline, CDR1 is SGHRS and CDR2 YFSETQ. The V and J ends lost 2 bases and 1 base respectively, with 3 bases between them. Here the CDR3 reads CASSFSNTEAFF. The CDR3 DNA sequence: TGCGCCAGCAGCTTCTCGAACACTGAAGCTTTCTTT.

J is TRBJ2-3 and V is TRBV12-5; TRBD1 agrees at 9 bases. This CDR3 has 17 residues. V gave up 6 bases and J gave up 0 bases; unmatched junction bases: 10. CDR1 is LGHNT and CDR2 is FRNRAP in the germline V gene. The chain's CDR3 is CASGSEWDRASTDTQYF. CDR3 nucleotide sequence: TGTGCTAGTGGCTCCGAGTGGGACAGGGCTAGCACAGATACGCAGTATTTT. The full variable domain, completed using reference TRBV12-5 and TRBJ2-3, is DARVTQTPRHKVTEMGQEVTMRCQPILGHNTVFWYRQTMMQGLELLAYFRNRAPLDDSGMPKDRFSAEMPDATLATLKIQPSEPRDSAVYFCASGSEWDRASTDTQYFGPGTRLTVL.